The source of this T cell receptor beta chain is a study of shared clonotypes between healthy human individuals. Study-wide findings and caveats: The study found lower generation probabilities in non-shared clonotypes than in those shared by all four donors.

V was trimmed by 3 bases and J by 2 bases, leaving 7 bases between them. Germline V CDR1 and CDR2: KGHSH, LQKENI. The CDR3 totals 13 residues. A word on this clone: As yet, its antigen is unknown. This sample also contains other DNA sequences that code for the same CDR3.

Only in-frame clones appear in the TCRdb table, and some are missing; sequencing was by immunoSEQ multiplex PCR. The sample gives some 2,100,000 clones, more than 90% of which show up once; approximately 0.13% is in the top ten. This sequence was found in a man aged 18 to 35 in good health. Sequencing used naive CD4+ T cells sorted from blood. Subset reported: CD45RA+ positively selected. V and J are TRBV18 and TRBJ2-5; no definite D call. CDR3 loop: CASSPPVQETQYF. CDR3 DNA sequence: TGTGCCAGCTCACCGCCGGTTCAAGAGACCCAGTACTTC.